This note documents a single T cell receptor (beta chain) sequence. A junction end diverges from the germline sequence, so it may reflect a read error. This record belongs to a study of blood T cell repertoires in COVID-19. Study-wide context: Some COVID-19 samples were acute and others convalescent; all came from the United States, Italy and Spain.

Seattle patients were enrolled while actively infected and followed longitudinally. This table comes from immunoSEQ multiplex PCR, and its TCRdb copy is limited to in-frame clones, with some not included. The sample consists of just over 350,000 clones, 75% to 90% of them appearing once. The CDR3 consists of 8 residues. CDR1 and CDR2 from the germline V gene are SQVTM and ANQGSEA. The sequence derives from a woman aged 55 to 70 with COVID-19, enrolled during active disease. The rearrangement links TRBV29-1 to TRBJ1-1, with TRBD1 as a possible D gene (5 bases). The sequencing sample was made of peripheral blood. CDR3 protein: CSVDPGLF. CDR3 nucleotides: TGCAGCGTTGACCCAGGGCTATTT.